This TCR beta chain is drawn from a study of siplizumab effects on memory and regulatory T cells. The CDR3 spans 15 residues. With 2 bases clipped from V and 6 bases from J, the junction kept 7 bases outside the gene matches. The V gene's germline CDR1 is MGHRA and CDR2 YSYEKL. Libraries were prepared by immunoSEQ multiplex PCR; TCRdb keeps only in-frame clonotypes and omits some of them. The data show tens of thousands of clones, about 90% seen once. The chain employs TRBV4-1 and TRBJ1-1; 9 nucleotides agree with TRBD1. This receptor was identified in a human donor in good health. The sample taken for sequencing was naive CD4+ T cells sorted from blood. The CDR3 is CASSQLGQGLPEAFF. In nucleotides, the CDR3 is TGCGCCAGCAGCCAATTGGGACAGGGCTTGCCTGAAGCTTTCTTT.